The T cell receptor beta chain under discussion was sequenced for a study of T cell responses to AZD1222 COVID-19 vaccine. Germline V gene sequence: CDR1 LNHDA, CDR2 SQIVND (reference sequence). Between the trimmed V and J ends, which lost 3 bases and 5 bases, there was a span of 10 bases. The CDR3 sequence is 14 residues long. TCRdb's table, derived via immunoSEQ multiplex PCR, lists solely in-frame clones and lacks some. Of approximately 200,000 clones listed, 90% to 95% were seen once; the top ten hold approximately 9.6%. This specimen consisted of peripheral blood, obtained on day 0 of AZD1222 vaccination. The TCR sequence derives from an adult in good health. The rearrangement links TRBV19 to TRBJ2-2, with D maybe TRBD1 (6 bases). The CDR3 DNA sequence: TGTGCCAGTAGTATCCAGGGGCGGACCGGGGAGCTGTTTTTT. Its translation: CASSIQGRTGELFF.